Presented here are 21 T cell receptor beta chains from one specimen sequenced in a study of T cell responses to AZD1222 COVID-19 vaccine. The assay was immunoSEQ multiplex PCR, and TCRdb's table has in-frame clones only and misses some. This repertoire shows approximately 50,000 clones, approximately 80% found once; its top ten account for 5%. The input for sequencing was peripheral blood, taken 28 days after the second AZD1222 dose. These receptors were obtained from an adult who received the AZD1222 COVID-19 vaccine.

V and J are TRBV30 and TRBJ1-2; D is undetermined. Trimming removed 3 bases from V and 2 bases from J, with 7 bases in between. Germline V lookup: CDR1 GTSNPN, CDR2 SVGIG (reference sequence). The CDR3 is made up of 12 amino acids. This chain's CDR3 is CAWRQHNYGYTF. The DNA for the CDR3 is TGTGCCTGGAGACAACACAACTATGGCTACACCTTC.

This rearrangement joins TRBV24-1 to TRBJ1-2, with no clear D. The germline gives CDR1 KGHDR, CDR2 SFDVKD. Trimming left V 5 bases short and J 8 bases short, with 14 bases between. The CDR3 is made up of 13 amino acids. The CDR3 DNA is TGTGCCACCAGTGGATCCGGGAGGAGCGGCTACACCTTC. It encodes CATSGSGRSGYTF.

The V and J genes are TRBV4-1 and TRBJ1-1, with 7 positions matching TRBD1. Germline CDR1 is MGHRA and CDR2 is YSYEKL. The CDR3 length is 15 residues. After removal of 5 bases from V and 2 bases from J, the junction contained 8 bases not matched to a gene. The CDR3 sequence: CASSGPQGGNTEAFF. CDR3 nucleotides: TGCGCCAGCAGCGGTCCGCAGGGGGGAAACACTGAAGCTTTCTTT.

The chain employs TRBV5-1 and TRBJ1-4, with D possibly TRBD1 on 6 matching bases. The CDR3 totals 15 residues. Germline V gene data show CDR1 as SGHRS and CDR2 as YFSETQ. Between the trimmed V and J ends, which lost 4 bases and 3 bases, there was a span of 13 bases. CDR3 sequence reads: CASSPTGSSNEKLFF. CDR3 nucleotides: TGCGCCAGCAGCCCCACAGGGTCGTCTAATGAAAAACTGTTTTTT. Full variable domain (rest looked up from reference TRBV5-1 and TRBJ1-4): KAGVTQTPRYLIKTRGQQVTLSCSPISGHRSVSWYQQTPGQGLQFLFEYFSETQRNKGNFPGRFSGRQFSNSRSEMNVSTLELGDSALYLCASSPTGSSNEKLFFGSGTQLSVL.

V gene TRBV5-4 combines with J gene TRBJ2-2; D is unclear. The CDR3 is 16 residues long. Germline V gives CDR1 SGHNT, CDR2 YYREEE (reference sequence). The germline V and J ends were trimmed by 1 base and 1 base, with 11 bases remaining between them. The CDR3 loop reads CASSLRLGRNTGELFF. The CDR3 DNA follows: TGTGCCAGCAGCTTGCGGTTAGGCAGGAACACCGGGGAGCTGTTTTTT.

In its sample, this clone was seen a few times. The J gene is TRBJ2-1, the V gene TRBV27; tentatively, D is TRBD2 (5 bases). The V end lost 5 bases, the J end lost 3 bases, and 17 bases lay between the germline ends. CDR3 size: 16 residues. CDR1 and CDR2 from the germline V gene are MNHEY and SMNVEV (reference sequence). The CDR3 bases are TGTGCCAGCAGTGCTCGTGGGAGTACCAACTACAATGAGCAGTTCTTC. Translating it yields CASSARGSTNYNEQFF.

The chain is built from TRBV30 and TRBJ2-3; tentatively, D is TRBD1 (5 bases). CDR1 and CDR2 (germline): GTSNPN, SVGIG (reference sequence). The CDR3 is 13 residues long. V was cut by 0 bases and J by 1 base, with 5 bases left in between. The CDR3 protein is CAWSVGGTDTQYF. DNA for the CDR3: TGTGCCTGGAGTGTAGGGGGCACAGATACGCAGTATTTT.

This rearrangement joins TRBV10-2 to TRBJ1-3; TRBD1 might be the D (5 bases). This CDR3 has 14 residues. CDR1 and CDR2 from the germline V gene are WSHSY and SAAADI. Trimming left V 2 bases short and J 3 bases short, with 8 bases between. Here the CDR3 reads CASSEVRGGNTIYF. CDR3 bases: TGCGCCAGCAGTGAGGTGAGGGGTGGAAACACCATATATTTT.

CDR3 sequence (DNA): TGCGCCAGCAGACCAAACACGGGGGGTTACAGGGGCAATGAGCAGTTCTTC. Translation gives CASRPNTGGYRGNEQFF. V and J are TRBV5-1 and TRBJ2-1; the D call may be TRBD1 or TRBD2 (7 bases each). V was shortened by 5 bases and J by 6 bases, with 24 bases between the two germline ends. This CDR3 comprises 17 residues. In germline, CDR1 is SGHRS, CDR2 YFSETQ.

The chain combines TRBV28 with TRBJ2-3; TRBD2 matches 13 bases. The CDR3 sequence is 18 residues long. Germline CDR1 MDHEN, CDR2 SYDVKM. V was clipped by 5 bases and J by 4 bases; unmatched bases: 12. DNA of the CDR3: TGTGCCAGCAGTCCAACTAGCGGGAGGGCATCTATCCCAGATACGCAGTATTTT. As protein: CASSPTSGRASIPDTQYF.

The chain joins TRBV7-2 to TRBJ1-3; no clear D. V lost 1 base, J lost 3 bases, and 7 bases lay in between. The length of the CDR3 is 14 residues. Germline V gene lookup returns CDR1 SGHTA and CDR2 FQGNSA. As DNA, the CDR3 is TGTGCCAGCAGCTTAGGAGGGAGTGGAAACACCATATATTTT. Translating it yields CASSLGGSGNTIYF.

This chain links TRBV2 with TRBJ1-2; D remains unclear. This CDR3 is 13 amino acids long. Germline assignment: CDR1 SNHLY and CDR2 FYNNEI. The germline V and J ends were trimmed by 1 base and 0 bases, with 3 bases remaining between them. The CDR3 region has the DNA TGTGCCAGCAGTGAAGGGACTAACTATGGCTACACCTTC. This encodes CASSEGTNYGYTF. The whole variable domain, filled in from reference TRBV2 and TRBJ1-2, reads EPEVTQTPSHQVTQMGQEVILRCVPISNHLYFYWYRQILGQKVEFLVSFYNNEISEKSEIFDDQFSVERPDGSNFTLKIRSTKLEDSAMYFCASSEGTNYGYTFGSGTRLTVV.

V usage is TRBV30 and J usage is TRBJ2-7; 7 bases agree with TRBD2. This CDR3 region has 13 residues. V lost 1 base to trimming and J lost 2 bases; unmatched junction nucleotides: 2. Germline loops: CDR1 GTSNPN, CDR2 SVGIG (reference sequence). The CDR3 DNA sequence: TGTGCCTGGAGTGGGCTAGCGGCCTACGAGCAGTACTTC. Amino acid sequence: CAWSGLAAYEQYF.

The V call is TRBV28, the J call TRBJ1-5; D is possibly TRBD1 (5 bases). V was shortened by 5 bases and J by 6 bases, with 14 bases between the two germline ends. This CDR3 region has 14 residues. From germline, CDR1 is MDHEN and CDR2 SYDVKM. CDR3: CASSPSDKAQPQHF. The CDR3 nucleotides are TGTGCCAGCAGTCCCTCGGACAAGGCTCAGCCCCAGCATTTT.

The CDR3 nucleotides read TGTGCCAGCTCGAAAGGGCCCCATCAGCCCCAGCATTTT. Translated, it gives CASSKGPHQPQHF. J is TRBJ1-5 and V is TRBV18; D not resolved. Germline loops: CDR1 KGHSH, CDR2 LQKENI. Trimming removed 6 bases from V and 5 bases from J, with 11 bases in between. The CDR3 extends over 13 amino acids.

The CDR3 spells CAWSAQGREQFF. DNA of the CDR3: TGTGCCTGGAGCGCACAGGGTCGGGAGCAGTTCTTC. The J gene is TRBJ2-1, the V gene TRBV30, with D perhaps TRBD1 (6 bases). Per germline, CDR1 GTSNPN and CDR2 SVGIG (reference sequence). V lost 3 bases to trimming and J lost 10 bases, with 13 bases between them. The CDR3 has 12 residues.

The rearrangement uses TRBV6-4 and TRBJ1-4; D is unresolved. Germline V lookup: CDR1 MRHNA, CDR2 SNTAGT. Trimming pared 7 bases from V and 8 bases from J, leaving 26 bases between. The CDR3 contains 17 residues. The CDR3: CASTLRLVFPLREKLFF. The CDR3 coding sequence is TGTGCCAGCACTCTGCGGCTTGTATTCCCTTTAAGGGAAAAACTGTTTTTT.

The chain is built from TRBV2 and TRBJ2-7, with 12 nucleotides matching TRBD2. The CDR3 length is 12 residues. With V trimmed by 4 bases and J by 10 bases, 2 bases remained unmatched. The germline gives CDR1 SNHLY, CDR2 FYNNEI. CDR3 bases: TGTGCCAGCAGTGGGACTAGCGGGAAACAGTACTTC. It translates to CASSGTSGKQYF. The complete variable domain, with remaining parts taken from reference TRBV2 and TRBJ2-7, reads EPEVTQTPSHQVTQMGQEVILRCVPISNHLYFYWYRQILGQKVEFLVSFYNNEISEKSEIFDDQFSVERPDGSNFTLKIRSTKLEDSAMYFCASSGTSGKQYFGPGTRLTVT.

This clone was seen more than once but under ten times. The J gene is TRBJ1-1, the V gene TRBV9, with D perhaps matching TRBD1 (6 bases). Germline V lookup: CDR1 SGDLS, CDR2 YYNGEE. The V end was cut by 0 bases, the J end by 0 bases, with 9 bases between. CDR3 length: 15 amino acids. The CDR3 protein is CASSVAGGMNTEAFF. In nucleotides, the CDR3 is TGTGCCAGCAGCGTAGCTGGGGGCATGAACACTGAAGCTTTCTTT.

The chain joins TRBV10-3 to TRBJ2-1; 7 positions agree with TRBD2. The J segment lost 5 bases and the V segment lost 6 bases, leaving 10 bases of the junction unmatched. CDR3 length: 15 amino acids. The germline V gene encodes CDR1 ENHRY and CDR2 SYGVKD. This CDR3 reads CAISGLGVPNNEQFF. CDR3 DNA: TGTGCCATCAGCGGACTAGGGGTACCAAACAATGAGCAGTTCTTC.

The CDR3 DNA reads TGTGCCAGCACCCCGACAGGCCCCTCTGGGGCCAACGTCCTGACTTTC. It is translated as CASTPTGPSGANVLTF. The gene calls are TRBV4-2 and TRBJ2-6; possibly TRBD1 for D (6 bases). The V gene lost 7 bases and the J gene lost 0 bases, with 13 bases spanning the gap. Germline CDR1 and CDR2: LGHNA and YNFKEQ. CDR3 size: 16 residues.